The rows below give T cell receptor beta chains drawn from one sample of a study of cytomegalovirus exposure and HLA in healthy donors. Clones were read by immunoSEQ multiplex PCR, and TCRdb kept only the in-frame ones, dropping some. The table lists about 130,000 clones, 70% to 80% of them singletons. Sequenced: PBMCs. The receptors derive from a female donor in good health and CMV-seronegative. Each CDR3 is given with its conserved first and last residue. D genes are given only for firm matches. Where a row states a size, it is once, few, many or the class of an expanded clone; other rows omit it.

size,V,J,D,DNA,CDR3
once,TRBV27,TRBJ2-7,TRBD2,TGTGCCAGCAGTTTAACGGTTATGACTAGCGGGAGCCCGAGCTCCTACGAGCAGTACTTC,CASSLTVMTSGSPSSYEQYF
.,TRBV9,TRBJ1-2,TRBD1,TGTGCCAGCAGGGGGACAGACTATGGCTACACCTTC,CASRGTDYGYTF
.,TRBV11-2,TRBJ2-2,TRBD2,TGTGCCAGCAGCCCGCGGGCGGGAGTGGCCACCGGGGAGCTGTTTTTT,CASSPRAGVATGELFF
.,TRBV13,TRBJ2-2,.,TGTGCCAGCAGTCCCAGACTTATCACCGGGGAGCTGTTTTTT,CASSPRLITGELFF
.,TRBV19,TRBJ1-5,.,TGTGCCAGTAGTGCAGGGGTGAGTCAGCCCCAGCATTTT,CASSAGVSQPQHF
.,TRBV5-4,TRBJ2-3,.,TGTGCCAGCAGGTGGGACTCTCATACGCAGTATTTT,CASRWDSHTQYF
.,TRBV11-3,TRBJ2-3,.,TGTGCCAGCAGCTTGGGAGCAGATACGCAGTATTTT,CASSLGADTQYF
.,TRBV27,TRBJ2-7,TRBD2,TGTGCCAGCAGCCGAGCGGGGGCCTACGAGCAGTACTTC,CASSRAGAYEQYF
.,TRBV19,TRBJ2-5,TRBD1,TGTGCCAGTAGTCCACGACAGGGATACGAGACCCAGTACTTC,CASSPRQGYETQYF
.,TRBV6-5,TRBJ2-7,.,TGTGCCAGCAGTTACTCTTATAGCGTCTACGAGCAGTACTTC,CASSYSYSVYEQYF
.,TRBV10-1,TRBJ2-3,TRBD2,TGCGCCAGCAGTCCAGCCTCCCCAGCGGGAGGCCGCACAGATACGCAGTATTTT,CASSPASPAGGRTDTQYF
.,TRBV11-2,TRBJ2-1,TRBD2,TGTGCCAGCAGCTTACGACTAGCGAAAGGATACAATGAGCAGTTCTTC,CASSLRLAKGYNEQFF
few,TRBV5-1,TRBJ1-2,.,TGCGCCAGCAGCCCGGGACACGATGGCTACACCTTC,CASSPGHDGYTF
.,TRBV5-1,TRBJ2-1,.,TGCGCCAGCAGCTTTGGGGCCCGCGAGCAGTTCTTC,CASSFGAREQFF
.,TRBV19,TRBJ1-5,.,TGTGCCAGTAGTACAGGGCAGAGCAATCAGCCCCAGCATTTT,CASSTGQSNQPQHF
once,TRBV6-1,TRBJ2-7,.,TGTGCCAGCAGAAGAAGTAGCTCCTACGAGCAGTACTTC,CASRRSSSYEQYF
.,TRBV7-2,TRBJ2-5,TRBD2,TGTGCCAGCAGCTTCGGACTAGCGATGAAAGAGACCCAGTACTTC,CASSFGLAMKETQYF
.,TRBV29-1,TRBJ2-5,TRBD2,TGCAGCGTTGAGACTTCTAGCGGGAGGTTACGGACCCAGTACTTC,CSVETSSGRLRTQYF
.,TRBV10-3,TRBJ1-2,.,TGTGCCATCAGGGCGGGAAACTATGGCTACACCTTC,CAIRAGNYGYTF
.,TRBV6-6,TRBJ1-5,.,TGTGCCAGCAGACAGGGCAATCAGCCCCAGCATTTT,CASRQGNQPQHF
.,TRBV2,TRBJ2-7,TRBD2,TGTGCCAGCAGTGAAGCGCTTCTAGCGGGAGGAAACTCCTACGAGCAGTACTTC,CASSEALLAGGNSYEQYF
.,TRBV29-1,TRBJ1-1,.,TGCAGCGTCCAACGCAGGGCCTCCCCTGAAGCTTTCTTT,CSVQRRASPEAFF
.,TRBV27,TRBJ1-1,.,TGTGCCAGCAGTTTAAGGTACGGGACATGGACCATGAACACTGAAGCTTTCTTT,CASSLRYGTWTMNTEAFF
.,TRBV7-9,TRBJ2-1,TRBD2,TGTGCCAGCAGCCCGCCTAGCGGGAGCCCCTCCTACAATGAGCAGTTCTTC,CASSPPSGSPSYNEQFF
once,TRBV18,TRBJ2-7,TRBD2,TGTGCCAGCTCACCAGACGGGACTAGCGGTTGGGGCGAGCAGTACTTC,CASSPDGTSGWGEQYF
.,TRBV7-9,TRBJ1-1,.,TGTGCCAGCAGCCGAACTAGGGGAGGTAAGAACACTGAAGCTTTCTTT,CASSRTRGGKNTEAFF
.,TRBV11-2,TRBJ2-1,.,TGTGCCAGCAGCTTAGGGTACGGGAGCTCCTACAATGAGCAGTTCTTC,CASSLGYGSSYNEQFF
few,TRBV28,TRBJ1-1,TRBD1,TGTGCCAGCAGTTTGGGGACAGGTAGACTTGGAGCTTTCTTT,CASSLGTGRLGAFF
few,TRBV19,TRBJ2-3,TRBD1,TGTGCCAGTAGTGACAGGGGGAGCACAGATACGCAGTATTTT,CASSDRGSTDTQYF
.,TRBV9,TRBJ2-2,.,TGTGCCAGCAGCGTACAGGGGGGCGGGGAGCTGTTTTTT,CASSVQGGGELFF
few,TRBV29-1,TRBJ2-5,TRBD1,TGCAGCGCCGAGACAGGGGTTCAGGAGACCCAGTACTTC,CSAETGVQETQYF
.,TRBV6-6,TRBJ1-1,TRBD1,TGTGCCAGCAGTCCCCGGACAGGGCTCATGAACACTGAAGCTTTCTTT,CASSPRTGLMNTEAFF
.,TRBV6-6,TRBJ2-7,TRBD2,TGTGCCAGCAGTTACGGCCTAGCGGGAGTGTTGAACGAGCAGTACTTC,CASSYGLAGVLNEQYF
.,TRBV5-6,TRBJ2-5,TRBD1,TGTGCCAGCAGCTCCGGGACAGTGGAAGAGACCCAGTACTTC,CASSSGTVEETQYF
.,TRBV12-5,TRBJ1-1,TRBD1,TGTGCTAGTGGTTTGGTACGGAGGGGCGGTCTCAGGGGGCAACGGACTGAAGCTTTCTTT,CASGLVRRGGLRGQRTEAFF
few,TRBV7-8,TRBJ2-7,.,TGTGTTAGCAAGCAGAAGCCGGCATACGAGCAGTACTTC,CVSKQKPAYEQYF
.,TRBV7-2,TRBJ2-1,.,TGTGCCAGCAGCTTAGGACAGGGGAGGGGCAATGAGCAGTTCTTC,CASSLGQGRGNEQFF
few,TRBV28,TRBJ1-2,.,TGTGCCAGCAGTCTACTTGACTATGGCTACACCTTC,CASSLLDYGYTF
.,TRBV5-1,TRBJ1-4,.,TGCGCCAGCAGCTTATCCGGGACAAATGAAAAACTGTTTTTT,CASSLSGTNEKLFF
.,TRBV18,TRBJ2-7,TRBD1,TGTGCCAGCTCGCTCGACAGGGTTAGGAGCTACGAGCAGTACTTC,CASSLDRVRSYEQYF
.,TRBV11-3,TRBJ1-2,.,TGTGCCAGCAGCTTAGATCCGGTGGAGGGTAATGGCTACACCTTC,CASSLDPVEGNGYTF
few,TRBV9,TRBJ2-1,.,TGTGCCAGCACGCCACAGGGAGTCGGGGGGTACAATGAGCAGTTCTTC,CASTPQGVGGYNEQFF
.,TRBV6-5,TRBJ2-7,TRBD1,TGTGCCAGCAGTTACACGGGACAGGGGGCCTACGAGCAGTACTTC,CASSYTGQGAYEQYF
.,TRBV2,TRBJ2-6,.,TGTGCCAGCAGTGAACAGGGTTCCGGGGCCAACGTCCTGACTTTC,CASSEQGSGANVLTF
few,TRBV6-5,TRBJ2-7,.,TGTGCCAGCAACACAGGACAGCTTTCTACCGAGCAGTACTTC,CASNTGQLSTEQYF
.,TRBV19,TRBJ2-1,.,TGTGCCAGTACCCAAGGGGCCTCATACAATGAGCAGTTCTTC,CASTQGASYNEQFF
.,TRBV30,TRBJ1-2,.,TGTGCCTGGAGGGAACGTCCAGGGCCGAGCTATGGCTACACCTTC,CAWRERPGPSYGYTF
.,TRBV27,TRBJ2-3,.,TGTGCCAGCAGTAAGCGGGCCGACACAGATACGCAGTATTTT,CASSKRADTDTQYF
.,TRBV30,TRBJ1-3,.,TGTGCCTGGAGTGTCTCTACCTCTGGAAACACCATATATTTT,CAWSVSTSGNTIYF
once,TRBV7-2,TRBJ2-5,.,TGTGCCAGCAGCCGATACAGGGAAGAGACCCAGTACTTC,CASSRYREETQYF
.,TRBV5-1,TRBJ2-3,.,TGCGCCAGCAGCTTGGAGCGGTTAAGCACAGATACGCAGTATTTT,CASSLERLSTDTQYF
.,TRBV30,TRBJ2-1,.,TGTGTAGGCGGGACCTTCTACAATGAGCAGTTCTTC,CVGGTFYNEQFF
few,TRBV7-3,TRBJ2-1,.,TGTGCCAGCAGCTTACGGGTGACGGGTGAGCAGTTCTTC,CASSLRVTGEQFF
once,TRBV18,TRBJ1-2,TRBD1,TGTGCCAGCTCACCCCTGGACAGGGGGCGATTCGACTATGGCTACACCTTC,CASSPLDRGRFDYGYTF
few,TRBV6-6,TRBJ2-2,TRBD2,TGTGCCAGCAACCCCGGGACTAGCGGGGAGCTGTTTTTT,CASNPGTSGELFF
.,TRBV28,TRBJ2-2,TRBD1,TGTGCCAGCAGTGGAGGACAGGCGAACACCGGGGAGCTGTTTTTT,CASSGGQANTGELFF
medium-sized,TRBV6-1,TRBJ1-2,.,TGTGCCAGCGGGAGACGGAGGGATGGCTACACCTTC,CASGRRRDGYTF
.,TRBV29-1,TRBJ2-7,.,TGCAGCGTTGAGGCGGGCCCGTCCGAGCAGTACTTC,CSVEAGPSEQYF
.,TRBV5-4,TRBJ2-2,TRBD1,TGTGCCAGCAGCCTAGGGGGCGCGGTCACCGGGGAGCTGTTTTTT,CASSLGGAVTGELFF